Listed below are T cell receptor beta chains from one sample, sequenced in a study of blood T cell repertoires in COVID-19. The protocol was immunoSEQ multiplex PCR, while the TCRdb copy is restricted to in-frame clones and leaves out a portion. This table has over 85,000 clones, 87% appearing once. Specimen: peripheral blood. Receptors were obtained from a human donor with acute or convalescent COVID-19. The donor label of this sample is uncertain. CDR3s include the opening cysteine and the closing phenylalanine or tryptophan. A D gene is named only where the DNA matches it firmly.

CDR3 protein: CASSGSRGLDGYTF; D gene: TRBD1; V gene: TRBV2
CDR3 protein: CASSLVGTREQYF; D gene: NA; V gene: TRBV5-4
CDR3 protein: CASSSARGRTEAFF; D gene: NA; V gene: TRBV5-8
CDR3 protein: CASSVRERNQPQHF; D gene: NA; V gene: TRBV5-6
CDR3 protein: CATSREGQVLYNEQFF; D gene: TRBD1; V gene: TRBV15
CDR3 protein: CASSLSGQTDF; D gene: NA; V gene: TRBV28
CDR3 protein: CASIGSWSTDTQYF; D gene: NA; V gene: TRBV28
CDR3 protein: CASSRSFGANYGYTF; D gene: NA; V gene: TRBV7-8
CDR3 protein: CASSRTAFYGYTF; D gene: NA; V gene: TRBV27
CDR3 protein: CASREMGETQYF; D gene: NA; V gene: TRBV28
CDR3 protein: CASRAGDGYTF; D gene: NA; V gene: TRBV6-4
CDR3 protein: CASTGSGDANTGELFF; D gene: NA; V gene: TRBV7-3
CDR3 protein: CASSHSDRNTEAFF; D gene: NA; V gene: TRBV4-3
CDR3 protein: CATSDPARGFSGANVLTF; D gene: NA; V gene: TRBV24-1
CDR3 protein: CAWSVGQAAKNIQYF; D gene: TRBD1; V gene: TRBV30
CDR3 protein: CASSTQQGAREQYF; D gene: TRBD1; V gene: TRBV27
CDR3 protein: CASSPRRLAGVEQYF; D gene: TRBD2; V gene: TRBV18
CDR3 protein: CASSPDRGYGYTF; D gene: TRBD1; V gene: TRBV11-1
CDR3 protein: CASSSGQATNEKLFF; D gene: TRBD1; V gene: TRBV2
CDR3 protein: CASSTRAGSAEAFF; D gene: NA; V gene: TRBV19
CDR3 protein: CASSMGAGNYGYTF; D gene: NA; V gene: TRBV19
CDR3 protein: CASSFDRVINTEAFF; D gene: TRBD1; V gene: TRBV5-1
CDR3 protein: CASSPKEGYTF; D gene: NA; V gene: TRBV12-3/TRBV12-4
CDR3 protein: CASSPTGPSGANVLTF; D gene: NA; V gene: TRBV5-6
CDR3 protein: CALIAGTGSYEQYF; D gene: TRBD1; V gene: TRBV24-1
CDR3 protein: CASSLAGGAQFF; D gene: TRBD2; V gene: TRBV11-3
CDR3 protein: CASREQGRTEAFF; D gene: NA; V gene: TRBV6-6
CDR3 protein: CASSIPGRVGTDTQYF; D gene: NA; V gene: TRBV19
CDR3 protein: CASSQGQGDTDTQYF; D gene: TRBD1; V gene: TRBV16
CDR3 protein: CASSWRTPNTGELFF; D gene: NA; V gene: TRBV6-1
CDR3 protein: CASSPQGEETQYF; D gene: TRBD1; V gene: TRBV6-2/TRBV6-3
CDR3 protein: CASSIVSASGQQFF; D gene: TRBD2; V gene: TRBV19
CDR3 protein: CASSFFIGQGARGYTF; D gene: TRBD1; V gene: TRBV6-5
CDR3 protein: CASSPKGAWASNEKLFF; D gene: TRBD1; V gene: TRBV7-9
CDR3 protein: CASSLEGLAGGYEQYF; D gene: TRBD2; V gene: TRBV5-1
CDR3 protein: CASSYSGGSAQHF; D gene: NA; V gene: TRBV6-2/TRBV6-3
CDR3 protein: CASSPPSWAETQYF; D gene: NA; V gene: TRBV9
CDR3 protein: CASSEGTSPAELFF; D gene: TRBD2; V gene: TRBV10-1
CDR3 protein: CASNAQSETGEKTQYF; D gene: TRBD1; V gene: TRBV27
CDR3 protein: CASSLPDRALRGEQYF; D gene: TRBD1; V gene: TRBV28
CDR3 protein: CASSLESPGAGDTQYF; D gene: NA; V gene: TRBV5-1
CDR3 protein: CASTFGAGQQETQYF; D gene: NA; V gene: TRBV28
CDR3 protein: CASSEVQSGELFF; D gene: NA; V gene: TRBV6-1
CDR3 protein: CASSPGQGSRGYTF; D gene: TRBD1; V gene: TRBV6-5
CDR3 protein: CASSLLAGGKETQYF; D gene: TRBD2; V gene: TRBV5-1
CDR3 protein: CASIPAGLKGHEQYF; D gene: NA; V gene: TRBV6-5
CDR3 protein: CSASWSGPSYEQYF; D gene: NA; V gene: TRBV20-1
CDR3 protein: CASSDWTGGENEKLFF; D gene: TRBD1; V gene: TRBV6-4
CDR3 protein: CASSILGTGGDGYTF; D gene: TRBD1; V gene: TRBV6-2/TRBV6-3
CDR3 protein: CASSPGQGREQYF; D gene: TRBD1; V gene: TRBV3-1/TRBV3-2
CDR3 protein: CAWGPGERQPQHF; D gene: NA; V gene: TRBV30
CDR3 protein: CASSLGSSARMNTEAFF; D gene: NA; V gene: TRBV5-1